This TCR beta chain emerged from a study of T cells in Graves' hyperthyroidism and ophthalmopathy. Criteria for exclusion of patients were uncontrolled infection, other autoimmune disease, pregnancy or lactation. Trimming removed 2 bases from V and 0 bases from J, with 13 bases in between. Germline CDR1 is MDHEN and CDR2 is SYDVKM. The CDR3 is 16 amino acids. Study-wide results and caveats: Through a model of 13 V-J features, ophthalmopathy was separated from stable hyperthyroidism. In the blood, most expanded thyroid clonotypes above 0.001 appeared as well.

Ten or more counts support this clonotype. Antigen specificity is unknown. Amplification of TCR beta CDR3 regions was performed using RNA transcripts as template. First-round RT-PCR targeting the TCR CDR3 was performed with the HTBI primer set. Each CDR3 protein gets one entry after TCRdb re-called the multiplex PCR reads with MiXCR. The data hold about 500,000 distinct CDR3 sequences, with approximately 15% observed a single time. Sequencing was done on a sample of blood. The TCR comes from a woman between 18 and 30 years old with Graves' hyperthyroidism. This rearrangement joins TRBV28 to TRBJ1-1, with D perhaps matching TRBD1 (6 bases). CDR3 sequence: CASSLLGQSMNTEAFF. DNA for the CDR3: TGTGCCAGCAGTTTACTCGGACAGTCAATGAACACTGAAGCTTTCTTT.